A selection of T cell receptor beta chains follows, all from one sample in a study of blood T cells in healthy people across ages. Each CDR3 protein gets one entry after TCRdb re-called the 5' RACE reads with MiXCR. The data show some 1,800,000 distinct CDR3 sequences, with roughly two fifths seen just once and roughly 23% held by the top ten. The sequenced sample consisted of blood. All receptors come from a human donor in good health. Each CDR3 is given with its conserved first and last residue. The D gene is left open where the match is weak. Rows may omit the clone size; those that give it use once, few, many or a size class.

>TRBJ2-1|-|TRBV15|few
CATSRAPRDQQFF
TGTGCCACCAGCAGAGCCCCTAGAGACCAGCAGTTCTTC
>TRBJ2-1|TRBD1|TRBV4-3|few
CASSQGSRGTVEQFF
TGCGCCAGCAGCCAAGGTTCTAGGGGGACAGTTGAGCAGTTCTTC
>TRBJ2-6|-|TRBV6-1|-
CASSAEHLLSGANVLTF
TGTGCCAGCAGTGCTGAGCACCTCCTCTCTGGGGCCAACGTCCTGACTTTC
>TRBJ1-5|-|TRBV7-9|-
CAGSAYSNQPQHF
TGTGCCGGCAGCGCCTATAGCAATCAGCCCCAGCATTTT
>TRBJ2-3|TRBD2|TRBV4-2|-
CASSQAFAGGRIDTQYF
TGTGCCAGCAGCCAAGCATTCGCGGGGGGGCGTATAGATACGCAGTATTTT
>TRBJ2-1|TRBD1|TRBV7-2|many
CASSPQVDRGLGNEQFF
TGTGCCAGCAGCCCTCAAGTAGACAGGGGGCTAGGCAATGAGCAGTTCTTC
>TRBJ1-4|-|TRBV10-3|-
CAISEGGNDEKLFF
TGTGCCATCAGTGAGGGGGGGAACGATGAAAAACTGTTTTTT
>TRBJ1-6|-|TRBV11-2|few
CASSLGLQGLNSPLHF
TGTGCCAGCAGCTTAGGTCTTCAGGGTCTTAATTCACCCCTCCACTTT
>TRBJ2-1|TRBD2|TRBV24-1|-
CATSDGTSGGYNEQFF
TGTGCCACCAGTGATGGGACTAGCGGGGGGTACAATGAGCAGTTCTTC
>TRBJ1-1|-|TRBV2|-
CATQARELNTEAFF
TGTGCCACCCAGGCCAGAGAATTGAACACTGAAGCTTTCTTT
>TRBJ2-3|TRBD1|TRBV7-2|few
CASSPSGQGVYDTQYF
TGTGCCAGCAGCCCCTCGGGACAGGGGGTTTATGATACGCAGTATTTT
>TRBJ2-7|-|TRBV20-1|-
CSARPWENYEQYF
TGCAGTGCTAGACCCTGGGAGAACTACGAGCAGTACTTC
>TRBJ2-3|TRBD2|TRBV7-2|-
CASSLFASGVPTDTQYF
TGTGCCAGCAGCTTATTTGCTAGCGGGGTACCCACAGATACGCAGTATTTT
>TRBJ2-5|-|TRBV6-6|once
CASSMWGRVETQYF
TGTGCCAGCAGTATGTGGGGGCGCGTGGAGACCCAGTACTTC
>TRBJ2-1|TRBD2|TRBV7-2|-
CASSPGLAGGGFGFDEQFF
TGTGCCAGCAGCCCCGGACTAGCGGGGGGCGGATTTGGATTCGATGAGCAGTTCTTC
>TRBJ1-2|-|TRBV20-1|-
CSARGDRQYEGYTF
TGCAGTGCTAGAGGGGACCGCCAGTACGAAGGCTACACCTTC
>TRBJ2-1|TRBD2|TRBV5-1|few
CASSLELAGARGFF
TGCGCCAGCAGCTTGGAACTAGCGGGGGCACGGGGGTTCTTC
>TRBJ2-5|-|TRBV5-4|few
CASSLVEKETQYF
TGTGCCAGCAGCTTAGTAGAGAAAGAGACCCAGTACTTC
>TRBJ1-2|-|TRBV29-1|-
CSVERQSMVGYGYTF
TGCAGCGTTGAAAGGCAGTCTATGGTCGGTTATGGCTACACCTTC